This entry concerns a single T cell receptor beta chain. This sample was taken from a study of PD-L1 blockade in urothelial cancer. Study in general: Reported median T cell count for blood samples was 140,000 to 150,000.

Sample time point: peripheral blood 6 weeks after treatment start. Sampling of each patient yielded between 1 and 8 specimens, collected pretreatment and on-treatment. Germline assignment: CDR1 SGHTA and CDR2 FQGNSA. CDR3 length equals 15 residues. V was trimmed by 7 bases and J by 4 bases, leaving 17 bases between them. Data came from immunoSEQ multiplex PCR; TCRdb stores just in-frame clones and leaves some out. Of about 120,000 clones in the sample, 91% were seen once. The chain has TRBV7-2 and TRBJ2-1; TRBD2 is a possible D gene (5 bases). The sequencing used PBMCs, collected around atezolizumab (anti-PD-L1) treatment. The clonotype comes from a man aged 55 to 70 with urothelial cancer. CDR3 sequence reads: CASTLTRDVYNEQFF. CDR3 coding DNA: TGTGCCAGCACCCTAACTAGGGATGTTTACAATGAGCAGTTCTTC.